This TCR beta chain was captured by sequencing in a study of metastatic and nonmetastatic thyroid tumors. About the research overall: Peripheral blood and tumor or nodule samples from malignant and benign thyroid patients were compared. Study findings and constraints: Malignant tumors reportedly showed significantly higher TCR beta diversity than benign nodules in both blood and tumor.

The germline V gene encodes CDR1 MNHEY and CDR2 SMNVEV (reference sequence). V lost 7 bases to trimming and J lost 4 bases, with 11 bases between them. This CDR3 is 12 amino acids long. This clone came up a few times. The antigen remains undetermined. All patients were untreated before thyroid surgery. In the authors' methods: Built for papillary thyroid cancer, a distant-metastasis classifier drew on CDR3 differences across clinicopathological groups. Using MiXCR, TCRdb re-called clones from the PCR reads. It is TCRdb's table, rather than the study itself, that gives the V and J calls and clone size. The top ten hold approximately 12% of the sample, which has about 13,000 clones, over 20% seen once.

This sequence originates from a female donor with papillary thyroid cancer or a benign thyroid nodule (not recorded which). Some clones in this sample may be carry-over from other donors' samples. The sequenced sample was adjacent normal tissue. The genes are TRBV27 and TRBJ2-7, with D perhaps matching TRBD1 (6 bases). The CDR3 sequence: CASIRRGYEQYF. CDR3 sequence (DNA): TGTGCCAGCATACGCAGGGGTTACGAGCAGTACTTC.